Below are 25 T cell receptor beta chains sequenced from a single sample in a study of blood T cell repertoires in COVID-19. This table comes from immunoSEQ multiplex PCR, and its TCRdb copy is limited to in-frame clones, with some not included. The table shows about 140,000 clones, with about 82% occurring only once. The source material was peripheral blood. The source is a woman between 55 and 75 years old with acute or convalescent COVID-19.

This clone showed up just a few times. In DNA form, the CDR3 reads TGTGCCAGCAGCACGGACAGGGTCTCGAATTCACCCCTCCACTTT. Protein product: CASSTDRVSNSPLHF. V usage is TRBV7-9 and J usage is TRBJ1-6; TRBD1 matches at 8 bases. This CDR3 contains 15 residues. Germline V CDR1 and CDR2: SEHNR, FQNEAQ (reference sequence). J lost 7 bases, V lost 5 bases, and 7 bases had no gene match.

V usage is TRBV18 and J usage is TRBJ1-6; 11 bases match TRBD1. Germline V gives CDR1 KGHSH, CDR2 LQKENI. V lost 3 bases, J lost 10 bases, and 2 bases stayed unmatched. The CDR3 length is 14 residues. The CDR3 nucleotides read TGTGCCAGCTCACCGGGACAGGGGGGCTCACCCCTCCACTTT. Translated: CASSPGQGGSPLHF. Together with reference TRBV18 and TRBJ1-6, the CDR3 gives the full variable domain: NAGVMQNPRHLVRRRGQEARLRCSPMKGHSHVYWYRQLPEEGLKFMVYLQKENIIDESGMPKERFSAEFPKEGPSILRIQQVVRGDSAAYFCASSPGQGGSPLHFGNGTRLTVT.

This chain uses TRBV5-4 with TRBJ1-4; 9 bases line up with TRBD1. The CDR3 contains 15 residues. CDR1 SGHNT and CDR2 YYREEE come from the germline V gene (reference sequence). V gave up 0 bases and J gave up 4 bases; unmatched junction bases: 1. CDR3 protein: CASSLGQGDNEKLFF. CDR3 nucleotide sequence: TGTGCCAGCAGCTTGGGACAGGGGGATAATGAAAAACTGTTTTTT. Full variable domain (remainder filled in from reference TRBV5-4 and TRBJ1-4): ETGVTQSPTHLIKTRGQQVTLRCSSQSGHNTVSWYQQALGQGPQFIFQYYREEENGRGNFPPRFSGLQFPNYSSELNVNALELDDSALYLCASSLGQGDNEKLFFGSGTQLSVL.

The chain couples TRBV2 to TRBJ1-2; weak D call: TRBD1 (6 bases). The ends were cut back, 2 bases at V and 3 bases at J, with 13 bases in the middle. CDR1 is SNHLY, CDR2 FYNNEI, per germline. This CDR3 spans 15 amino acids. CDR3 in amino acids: CASSEWGRVDYGYTF. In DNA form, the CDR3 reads TGTGCCAGCAGTGAATGGGGGCGCGTAGACTATGGCTACACCTTC.

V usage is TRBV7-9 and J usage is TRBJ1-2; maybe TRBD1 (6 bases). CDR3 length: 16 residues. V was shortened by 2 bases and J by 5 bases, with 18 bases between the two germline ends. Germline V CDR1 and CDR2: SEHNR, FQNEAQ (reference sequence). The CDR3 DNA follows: TGTGCCAGCAGCTTACCCAGGACAGCTAAAAGTTATGGCTACACCTTC. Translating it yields CASSLPRTAKSYGYTF.

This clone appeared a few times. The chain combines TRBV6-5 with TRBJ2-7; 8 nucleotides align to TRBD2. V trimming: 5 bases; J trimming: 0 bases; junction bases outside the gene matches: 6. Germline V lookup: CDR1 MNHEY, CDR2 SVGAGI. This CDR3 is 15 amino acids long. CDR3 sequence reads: CASSPAGAISYEQYF. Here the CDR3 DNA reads TGTGCCAGCAGTCCAGCGGGGGCCATCTCCTACGAGCAGTACTTC.

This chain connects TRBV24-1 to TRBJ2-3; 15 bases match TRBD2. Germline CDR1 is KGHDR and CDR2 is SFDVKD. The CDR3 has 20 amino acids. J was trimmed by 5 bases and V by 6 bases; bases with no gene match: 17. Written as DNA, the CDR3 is TGTGCCACCAGTACTCTCCCCGGACTAGCGGGGGGGCCGCCGGGAGATACGCAGTATTTT. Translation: CATSTLPGLAGGPPGDTQYF.

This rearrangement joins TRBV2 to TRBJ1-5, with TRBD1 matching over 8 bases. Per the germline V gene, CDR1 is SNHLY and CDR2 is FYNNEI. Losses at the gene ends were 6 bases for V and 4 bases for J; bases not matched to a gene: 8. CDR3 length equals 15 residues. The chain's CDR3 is CASSLSGQGNQPQHF. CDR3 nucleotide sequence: TGTGCCAGCAGCCTATCCGGACAGGGTAATCAGCCCCAGCATTTT.

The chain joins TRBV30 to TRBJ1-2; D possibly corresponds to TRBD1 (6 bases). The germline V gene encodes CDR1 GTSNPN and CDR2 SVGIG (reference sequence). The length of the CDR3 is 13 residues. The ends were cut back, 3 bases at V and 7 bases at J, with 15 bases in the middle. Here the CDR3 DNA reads TGTGCCTGGAGGCGGGGGCGCGGCTTTGGCTACACCTTC. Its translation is CAWRRGRGFGYTF. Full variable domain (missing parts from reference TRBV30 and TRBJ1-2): SQTIHQWPATLVQPVGSPLSLECTVEGTSNPNLYWYRQAAGRGLQLLFYSVGIGQISSEVPQNLSASRPQDRQFILSSKKLLLSDSGFYLCAWRRGRGFGYTFGSGTRLTVV.

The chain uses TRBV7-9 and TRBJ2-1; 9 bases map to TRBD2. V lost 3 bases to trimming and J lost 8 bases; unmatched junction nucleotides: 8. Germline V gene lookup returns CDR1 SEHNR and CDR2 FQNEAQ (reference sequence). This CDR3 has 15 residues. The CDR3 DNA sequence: TGTGCCAGCAGCTTCTTAGCGGGGGCCTCACATGAGCAGTTCTTC. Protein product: CASSFLAGASHEQFF.

CDR3 sequence reads: CASGTGILTGELFF. The CDR3 nucleotides read TGTGCCAGTGGAACCGGGATTCTCACCGGGGAGCTGTTTTTT. This sequence joins TRBV19 and TRBJ2-2; possibly TRBD2 for D (5 bases). CDR3 length: 14 amino acids. Germline CDR1 reads LNHDA; CDR2 reads SQIVND (reference sequence). Trimming cost V 8 bases and J 4 bases, with 14 bases left between them.

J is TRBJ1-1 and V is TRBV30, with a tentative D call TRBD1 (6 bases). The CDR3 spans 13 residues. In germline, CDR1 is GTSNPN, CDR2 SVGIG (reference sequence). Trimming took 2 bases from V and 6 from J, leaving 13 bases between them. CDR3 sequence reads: CAWSLGGLAEAFF. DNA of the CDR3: TGTGCCTGGAGTTTGGGGGGGCTGGCTGAAGCTTTCTTT.

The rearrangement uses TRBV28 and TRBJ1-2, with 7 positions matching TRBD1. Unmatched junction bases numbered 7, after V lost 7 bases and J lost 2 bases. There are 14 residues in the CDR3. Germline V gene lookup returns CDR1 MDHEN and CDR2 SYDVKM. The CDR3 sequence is CASTLTGLNYGYTF. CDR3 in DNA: TGTGCCAGCACCCTGACAGGGCTGAACTATGGCTACACCTTC.

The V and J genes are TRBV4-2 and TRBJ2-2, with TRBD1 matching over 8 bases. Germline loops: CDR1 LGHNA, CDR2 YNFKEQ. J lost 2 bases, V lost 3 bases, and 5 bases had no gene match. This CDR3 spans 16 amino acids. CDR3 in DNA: TGTGCCAGCAGCCACCCGGGACAGGCTAACACCGGGGAGCTGTTTTTT. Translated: CASSHPGQANTGELFF.

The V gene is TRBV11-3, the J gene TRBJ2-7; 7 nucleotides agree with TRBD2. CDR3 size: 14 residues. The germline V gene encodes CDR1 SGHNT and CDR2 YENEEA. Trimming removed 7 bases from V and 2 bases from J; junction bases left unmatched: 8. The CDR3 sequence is CASTAGGGAYEQYF. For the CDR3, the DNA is TGTGCCAGCACCGCCGGGGGAGGGGCCTACGAGCAGTACTTC.

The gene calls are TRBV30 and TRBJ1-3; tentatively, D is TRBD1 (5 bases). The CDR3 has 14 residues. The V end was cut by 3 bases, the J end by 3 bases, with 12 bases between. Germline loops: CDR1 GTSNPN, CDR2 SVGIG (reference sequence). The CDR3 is CAWSGRVFGNTIYF. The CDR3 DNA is TGTGCCTGGAGCGGCAGGGTCTTTGGAAACACCATATATTTT.

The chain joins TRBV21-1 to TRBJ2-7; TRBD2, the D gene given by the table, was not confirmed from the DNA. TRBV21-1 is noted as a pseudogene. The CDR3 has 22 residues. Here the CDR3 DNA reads TGTGCCAGCAGCATCAAGAGGCTACCGGGACTAGCGGTTCCTAGAGGGGGATACGAGCAGTACTTC. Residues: CASSIKRLPGLAVPRGGYEQYF.

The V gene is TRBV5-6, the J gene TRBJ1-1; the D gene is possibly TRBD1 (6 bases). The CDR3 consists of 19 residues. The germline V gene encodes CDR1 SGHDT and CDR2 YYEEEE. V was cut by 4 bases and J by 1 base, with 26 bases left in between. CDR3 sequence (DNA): TGTGCCAGCAGCCTGAGGGCGTTTGGCAGGGGTGGAGGGAACACTGAAGCTTTCTTT. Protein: CASSLRAFGRGGGNTEAFF.

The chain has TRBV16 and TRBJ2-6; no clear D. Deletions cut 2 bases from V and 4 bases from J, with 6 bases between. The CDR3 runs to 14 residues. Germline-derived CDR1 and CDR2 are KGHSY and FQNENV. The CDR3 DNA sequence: TGTGCCAGCAGCCAACAGTCGGGGGCCAACGTCCTGACTTTC. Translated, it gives CASSQQSGANVLTF.

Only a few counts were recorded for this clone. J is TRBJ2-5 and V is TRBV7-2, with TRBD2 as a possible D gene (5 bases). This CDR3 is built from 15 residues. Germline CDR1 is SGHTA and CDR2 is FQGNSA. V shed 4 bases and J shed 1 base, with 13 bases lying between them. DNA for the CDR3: TGTGCCAGCAGCTCCCCGGCGGGCTTCCAAGAGACCCAGTACTTC. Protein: CASSSPAGFQETQYF.

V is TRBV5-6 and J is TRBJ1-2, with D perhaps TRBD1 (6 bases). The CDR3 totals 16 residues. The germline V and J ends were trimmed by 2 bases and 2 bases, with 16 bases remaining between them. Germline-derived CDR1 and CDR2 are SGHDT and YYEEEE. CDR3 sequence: CASSFNTGLVNYGYTF. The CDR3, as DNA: TGTGCCAGCAGCTTCAATACAGGGCTTGTCAACTATGGCTACACCTTC.

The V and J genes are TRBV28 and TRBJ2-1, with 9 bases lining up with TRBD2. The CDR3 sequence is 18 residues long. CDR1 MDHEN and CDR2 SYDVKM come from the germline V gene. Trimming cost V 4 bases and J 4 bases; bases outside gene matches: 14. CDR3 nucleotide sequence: TGTGCCAGCAGTTCCCTAAGCGGGGGGCCTTCATTTTACAATGAGCAGTTCTTC. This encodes CASSSLSGGPSFYNEQFF. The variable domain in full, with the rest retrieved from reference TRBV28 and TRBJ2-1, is DVKVTQSSRYLVKRTGEKVFLECVQDMDHENMFWYRQDPGLGLRLIYFSYDVKMKEKGDIPEGYSVSREKKERFSLILESASTNQTSMYLCASSSLSGGPSFYNEQFFGPGTRLTVL.

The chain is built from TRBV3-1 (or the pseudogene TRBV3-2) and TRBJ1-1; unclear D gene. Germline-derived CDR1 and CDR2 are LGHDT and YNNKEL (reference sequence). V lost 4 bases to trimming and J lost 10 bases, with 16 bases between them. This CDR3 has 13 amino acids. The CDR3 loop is CASSPSYLPRAFF. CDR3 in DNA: TGTGCCAGCAGCCCAAGTTACCTTCCCAGAGCTTTCTTT.

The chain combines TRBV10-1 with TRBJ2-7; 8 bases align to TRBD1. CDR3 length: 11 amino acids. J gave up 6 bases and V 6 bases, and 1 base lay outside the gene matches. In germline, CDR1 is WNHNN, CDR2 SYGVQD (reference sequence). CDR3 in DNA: TGCGCCAGCAGCGACAGGGGCGAGCAGTACTTC. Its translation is CASSDRGEQYF.

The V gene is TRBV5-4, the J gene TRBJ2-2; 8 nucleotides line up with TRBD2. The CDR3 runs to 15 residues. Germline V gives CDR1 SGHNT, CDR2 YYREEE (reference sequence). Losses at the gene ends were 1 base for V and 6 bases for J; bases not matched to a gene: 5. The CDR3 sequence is CASSLFTSGAGELFF. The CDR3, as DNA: TGTGCCAGCAGCTTGTTCACTAGCGGTGCCGGGGAGCTGTTTTTT.